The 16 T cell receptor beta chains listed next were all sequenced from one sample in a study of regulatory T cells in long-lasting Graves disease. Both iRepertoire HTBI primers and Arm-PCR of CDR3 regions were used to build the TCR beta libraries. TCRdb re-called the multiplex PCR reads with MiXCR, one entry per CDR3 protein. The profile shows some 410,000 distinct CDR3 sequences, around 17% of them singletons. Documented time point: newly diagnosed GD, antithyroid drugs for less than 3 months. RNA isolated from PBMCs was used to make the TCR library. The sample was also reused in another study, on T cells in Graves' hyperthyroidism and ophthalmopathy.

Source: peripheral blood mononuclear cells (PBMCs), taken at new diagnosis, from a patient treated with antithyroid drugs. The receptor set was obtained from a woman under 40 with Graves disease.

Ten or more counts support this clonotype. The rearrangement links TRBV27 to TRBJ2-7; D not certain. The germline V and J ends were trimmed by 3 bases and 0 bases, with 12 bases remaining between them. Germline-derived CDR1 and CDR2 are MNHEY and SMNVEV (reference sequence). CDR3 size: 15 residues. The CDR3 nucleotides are TGTGCCAGCAGTTTTCGAGGTTTCCCCTCCTACGAGCAGTACTTC. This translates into CASSFRGFPSYEQYF.

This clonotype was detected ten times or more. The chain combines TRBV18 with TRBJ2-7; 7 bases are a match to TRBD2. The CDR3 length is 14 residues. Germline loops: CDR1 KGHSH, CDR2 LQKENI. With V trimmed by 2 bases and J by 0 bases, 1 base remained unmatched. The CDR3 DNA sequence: TGTGCCAGCTCACCAGCGGGGGACTCCTACGAGCAGTACTTC. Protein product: CASSPAGDSYEQYF.

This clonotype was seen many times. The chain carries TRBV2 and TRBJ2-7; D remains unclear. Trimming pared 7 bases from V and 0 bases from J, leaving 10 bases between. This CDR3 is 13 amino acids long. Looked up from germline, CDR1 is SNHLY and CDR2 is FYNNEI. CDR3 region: CASNPQGSYEQYF. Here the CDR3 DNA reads TGTGCCAGCAATCCACAAGGCTCCTACGAGCAGTACTTC.

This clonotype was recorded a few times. CDR3 amino acids: CASSPPGQSFSGNTIYF. DNA for the CDR3: TGTGCCAGCAGTCCCCCGGGACAGAGCTTCTCTGGAAACACCATATATTTT. The V call is TRBV28, the J call TRBJ1-3; 7 nucleotides line up with TRBD1. The junction had 10 bases not matched to a gene; V was cut back by 5 bases and J by 0 bases. Per the germline V gene, CDR1 is MDHEN and CDR2 is SYDVKM. The CDR3 is made up of 17 amino acids.

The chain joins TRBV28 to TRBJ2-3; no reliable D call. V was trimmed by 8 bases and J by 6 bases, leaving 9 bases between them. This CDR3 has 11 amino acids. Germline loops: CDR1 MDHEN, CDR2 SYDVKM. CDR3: CASGGPDTQYF. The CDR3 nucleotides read TGTGCCAGCGGTGGGCCGGATACGCAGTATTTT.

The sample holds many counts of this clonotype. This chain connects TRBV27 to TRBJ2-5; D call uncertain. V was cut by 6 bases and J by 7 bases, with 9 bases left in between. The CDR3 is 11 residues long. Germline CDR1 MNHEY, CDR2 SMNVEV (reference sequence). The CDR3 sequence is CASRHAGTQYF. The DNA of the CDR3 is TGTGCCAGCAGACACGCTGGGACCCAGTACTTC.

CDR3 residues: CASSFGRWNGETQYF. The CDR3 DNA reads as TGTGCCAGCAGCTTCGGGAGGTGGAATGGGGAGACCCAGTACTTC. The J gene is TRBJ2-5, the V gene TRBV5-6; 7 nucleotides line up with TRBD2. V lost 2 bases and J lost 5; bases outside the gene matches: 9. Germline CDR1 reads SGHDT; CDR2 reads YYEEEE. The CDR3 is 15 amino acids.

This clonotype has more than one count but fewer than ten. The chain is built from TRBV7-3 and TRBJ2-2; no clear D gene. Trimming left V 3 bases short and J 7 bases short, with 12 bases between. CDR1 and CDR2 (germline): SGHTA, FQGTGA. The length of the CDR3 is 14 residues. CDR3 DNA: TGTGCCAGCAGCTTTATGGGTTCCGGCGGGGAGCTGTTTTTT. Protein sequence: CASSFMGSGGELFF.

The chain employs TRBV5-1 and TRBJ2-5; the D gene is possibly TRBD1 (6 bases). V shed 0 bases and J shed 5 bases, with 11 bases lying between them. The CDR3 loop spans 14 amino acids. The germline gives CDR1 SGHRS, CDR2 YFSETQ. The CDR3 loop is CASSLEQGEETQYF. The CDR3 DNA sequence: TGCGCCAGCAGCTTGGAACAGGGTGAGGAGACCCAGTACTTC.

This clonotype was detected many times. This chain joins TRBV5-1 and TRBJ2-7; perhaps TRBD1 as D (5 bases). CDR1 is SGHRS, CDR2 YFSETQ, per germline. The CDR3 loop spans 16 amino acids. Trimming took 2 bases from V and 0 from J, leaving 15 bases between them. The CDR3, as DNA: TGCGCCAGCAGCTTAATCTGGGGCAAAAGCTCCTACGAGCAGTACTTC. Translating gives CASSLIWGKSSYEQYF.

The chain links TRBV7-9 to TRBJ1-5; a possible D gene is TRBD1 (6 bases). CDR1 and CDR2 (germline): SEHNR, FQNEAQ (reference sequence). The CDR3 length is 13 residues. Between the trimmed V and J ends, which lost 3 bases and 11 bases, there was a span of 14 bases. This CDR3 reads CASSLGATGAQHF. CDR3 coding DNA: TGTGCCAGCAGCTTGGGGGCCACCGGGGCCCAGCATTTT.

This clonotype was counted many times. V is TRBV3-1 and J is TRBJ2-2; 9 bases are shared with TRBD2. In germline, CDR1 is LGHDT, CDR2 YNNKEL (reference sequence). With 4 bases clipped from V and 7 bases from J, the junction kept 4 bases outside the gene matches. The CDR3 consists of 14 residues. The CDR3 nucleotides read TGTGCCAGCAGCCGGCGGGAGGGCCTCGGGGAGCTGTTTTTT. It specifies CASSRREGLGELFF.

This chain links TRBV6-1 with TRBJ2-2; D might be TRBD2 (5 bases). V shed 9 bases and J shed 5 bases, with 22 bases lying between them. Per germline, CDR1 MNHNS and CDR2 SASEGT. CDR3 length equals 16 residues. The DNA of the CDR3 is TGTGCCAGTCTCACGGGCCTCCCTAGAGGGACCGGGGAGCTGTTTTTT. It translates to CASLTGLPRGTGELFF.

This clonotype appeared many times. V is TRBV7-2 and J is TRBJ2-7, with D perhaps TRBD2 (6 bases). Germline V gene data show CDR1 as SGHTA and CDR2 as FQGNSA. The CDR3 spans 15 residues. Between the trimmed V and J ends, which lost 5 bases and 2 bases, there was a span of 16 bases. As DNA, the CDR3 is TGTGCCAGCAGCATAAAGGGACTGGGAGCCTACGAGCAGTACTTC. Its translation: CASSIKGLGAYEQYF.

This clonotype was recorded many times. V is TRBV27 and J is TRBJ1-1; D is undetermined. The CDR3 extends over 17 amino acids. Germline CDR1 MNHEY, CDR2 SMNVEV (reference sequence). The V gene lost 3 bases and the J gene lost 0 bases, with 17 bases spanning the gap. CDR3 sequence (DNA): TGTGCCAGCAGTTTTTCCATGGATTCCCCAATGAACACTGAAGCTTTCTTT. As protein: CASSFSMDSPMNTEAFF.

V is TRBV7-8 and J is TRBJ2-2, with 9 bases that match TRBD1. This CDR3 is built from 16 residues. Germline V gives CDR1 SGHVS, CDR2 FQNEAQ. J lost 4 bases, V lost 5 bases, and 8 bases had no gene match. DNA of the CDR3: TGTGCCAGCAGCGCCCGGGACAGGGCCCTCACCGGGGAGCTGTTTTTT. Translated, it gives CASSARDRALTGELFF.